A single sample is the source of the 20 T cell receptor beta chains below, sequenced in a study of T cell repertoires in cytomegalovirus infection. These receptors' antigens are unknown. A single record per CDR3 protein comes from TCRdb applying MiXCR to the reads. The table includes hundreds of thousands of distinct CDR3 sequences, about two fifths detected once. The sequences come from cultured PBMCs, collected from culture after CMV antigen stimulation. The receptors here all came from a human donor in good health (CMV status not recorded). Some clones in this sample may be carry-over from other donors' samples.

In its sample, this clonotype was seen a few times. This chain uses TRBV7-6 with TRBJ2-7; D may be TRBD1 (6 bases). Germline V CDR1 and CDR2: SGHVS, FNYEAQ. The CDR3 spans 14 residues. Trimming left V 4 bases short and J 6 bases short, with 16 bases between. This CDR3 reads CASSSRDTLVEQYF. Written as DNA, the CDR3 is TGTGCCAGCAGCTCCCGGGACACGCTCGTCGAGCAGTACTTC.

This chain connects TRBV12-3 or TRBV12-4 to TRBJ1-1; D is perhaps TRBD1 (5 bases). Trimming shortened V by 6 bases and J by 3 bases, and 14 bases separated the two germline ends. The CDR3 is made up of 14 amino acids. CDR3 amino acids: CASSQGGDHTEAFF. The CDR3 DNA sequence: TGTGCCAGCAGCCAGGGAGGGGACCACACTGAAGCTTTCTTT.

The chain couples TRBV20-1 to TRBJ2-4, with D perhaps being TRBD1 or TRBD2 (5 bases each). From germline, CDR1 is DFQATT and CDR2 SNEGSKA (reference sequence). The length of the CDR3 is 14 residues. Trimming cost V 3 bases and J 1 base, with 10 bases left between them. The CDR3 here is CSARGTGAKNIQYF. In DNA form, the CDR3 reads TGCAGTGCTAGGGGGACGGGGGCCAAAAACATTCAGTACTTC.

V and J are TRBV5-4 and TRBJ2-1; 11 bases are shared with TRBD1. V lost 0 bases to trimming and J lost 8 bases; unmatched junction nucleotides: 7. The CDR3 extends over 16 amino acids. Germline V gene lookup returns CDR1 SGHNT and CDR2 YYREEE (reference sequence). The CDR3 DNA sequence: TGTGCCAGCAGCTTGGCCGGGACAGGGGGGATGGATGAGCAGTTCTTC. Encoded protein: CASSLAGTGGMDEQFF.

The chain recombines TRBV20-1 with TRBJ2-1; 11 bases are a match to TRBD2. The CDR3 sequence is 15 residues long. J gave up 4 bases and V 4 bases, and 6 bases lay outside the gene matches. The germline V gene has CDR1 DFQATT and CDR2 SNEGSKA (reference sequence). CDR3 region: CSANDPSGGYNEQFF. DNA of the CDR3: TGCAGTGCTAATGACCCTAGCGGGGGGTACAATGAGCAGTTCTTC.

The V call is TRBV19, the J call TRBJ1-2, with 11 bases matching TRBD1. J gave up 4 bases and V 10 bases, and 11 bases lay outside the gene matches. This CDR3 region has 15 residues. The germline CDR1 and CDR2 sequences are LNHDA and SQIVND (reference sequence). In DNA, the CDR3 is TGTGCCACACGGGACAGGGGGGATAAACTCTATGGCTACACCTTC. Translation: CATRDRGDKLYGYTF.

This chain links TRBV7-4 with TRBJ2-1, with 9 bases matching TRBD2. This CDR3 comprises 16 residues. Germline trimming cut 4 bases from V and 5 bases from J; bases unmatched to any gene: 9. Germline CDR1 and CDR2: SGHVT and SQSDAQ. The chain's CDR3 is CASSSPASGTNNEQFF. The CDR3 nucleotides read TGTGCCAGCAGCTCCCCGGCTAGCGGGACCAACAATGAGCAGTTCTTC.

This clonotype was picked up a small number of times. The V call is TRBV7-9, the J call TRBJ2-1; 16 nucleotides match TRBD2. J gave up 9 bases and V 6 bases, and 11 bases lay outside the gene matches. Germline CDR1 reads SEHNR; CDR2 reads FQNEAQ (reference sequence). The CDR3 runs 17 residues. The CDR3 DNA reads as TGTGCCAGCAGTTCAGGCGGGGGACTAGCGGGAGGGCTTGAGCAGTTCTTC. Its translation: CASSSGGGLAGGLEQFF. Based on the CDR3 plus reference TRBV7-9 and TRBJ2-1, the full variable domain is DTGVSQNPRHKITKRGQNVTFRCDPISEHNRLYWYRQTLGQGPEFLTYFQNEAQLEKSRLLSDRFSAERPKGSFSTLEIQRTEQGDSAMYLCASSSGGGLAGGLEQFFGPGTRLTVL.

The chain has TRBV6-1 and TRBJ2-7; 7 bases are a match to TRBD1. V gave up 5 bases and J gave up 2 bases; unmatched junction bases: 12. Germline CDR1 is MNHNS and CDR2 is SASEGT. The CDR3 is 16 amino acids. CDR3 in amino acids: CASSPGTADIPYEQYF. The CDR3 DNA sequence: TGTGCCAGCAGTCCCGGGACAGCGGATATACCCTACGAGCAGTACTTC.

The chain has TRBV4-1 and TRBJ1-5, with D unresolved. V was shortened by 1 base and J by 8 bases, with 9 bases between the two germline ends. This CDR3 comprises 13 residues. Germline V gene lookup returns CDR1 MGHRA and CDR2 YSYEKL. For the CDR3, the DNA is TGCGCCAGCAGCCAAGGTGGCGGGGAGCCCCAGCATTTT. This sequence encodes CASSQGGGEPQHF.

This clonotype was observed a single time. The rearrangement links TRBV14 to TRBJ1-1, with a tentative D call TRBD1 (5 bases). With 3 bases removed from V and 5 bases from J, the gap between germline ends came to 19 bases. The CDR3 spans 16 residues. The germline CDR1 and CDR2 sequences are SGHDN and FVKESK. This chain's CDR3 is CASSQMGPQGRTEAFF. As DNA, the CDR3 is TGTGCCAGCAGCCAGATGGGCCCCCAGGGTAGGACTGAAGCTTTCTTT.

The rearrangement uses TRBV7-6 and TRBJ2-1; 9 positions agree with TRBD1. The trim removed 4 bases at V and 7 bases at J, leaving 5 bases unmatched. This CDR3 spans 14 amino acids. The germline V gene encodes CDR1 SGHVS and CDR2 FNYEAQ. The CDR3 DNA sequence: TGTGCCAGCAGCTCTCGGGACAGGGAGAATGAGCAGTTCTTC. The encoded protein is CASSSRDRENEQFF.

This chain connects TRBV7-6 to TRBJ1-1; D unclear. V was clipped by 4 bases and J by 3 bases, with 9 bases between them. In germline, CDR1 is SGHVS, CDR2 FNYEAQ. The CDR3 loop spans 13 amino acids. The CDR3 region has the DNA TGTGCCAGCAGCTCCATATATGACACTGAAGCTTTCTTT. Translated: CASSSIYDTEAFF.

The chain carries TRBV20-1 and TRBJ2-7; 9 positions agree with TRBD1. The CDR3 totals 13 residues. V trimming: 6 bases; J trimming: 5 bases; junction bases outside the gene matches: 8. Germline lookup yields CDR1 DFQATT and CDR2 SNEGSKA (reference sequence). The CDR3 bases are TGCAGTGCCCCCGGGACAGGGCTGAACGAGCAGTACTTC. Its protein is CSAPGTGLNEQYF.

This chain joins TRBV6-6 and TRBJ2-4, with a tentative D call TRBD2 (9 bases). Germline-derived CDR1 and CDR2 are MNHNY and SVGAGI (reference sequence). Trimming left V 6 bases short and J 1 base short, with 31 bases between. The CDR3 sequence is 21 residues long. CDR3 residues: CASRHQTQGAIAGVAKNIQYF. The CDR3 nucleotides are TGTGCCAGCAGACACCAGACCCAGGGGGCGATAGCGGGGGTCGCCAAAAACATTCAGTACTTC.

The chain recombines TRBV4-1 with TRBJ1-1, with D perhaps TRBD1 (5 bases). Germline values: CDR1 MGHRA, CDR2 YSYEKL. The CDR3 sequence is 16 residues long. Trimming took 4 bases from V and 0 from J, leaving 15 bases between them. This CDR3 is CASSPVLDSMNTEAFF. CDR3 nucleotides: TGCGCCAGCAGCCCGGTCCTCGACAGCATGAACACTGAAGCTTTCTTT.

This sequence joins TRBV19 and TRBJ2-1; D ambiguous. The CDR3 extends over 13 amino acids. The germline gives CDR1 LNHDA, CDR2 SQIVND (reference sequence). The V gene lost 3 bases and the J gene lost 8 bases, with 11 bases spanning the gap. The DNA of the CDR3 is TGTGCCAGTAGTATCCCATACCTTGATGAGCAGTTCTTC. Its protein product is CASSIPYLDEQFF. The whole variable domain, remainder taken from reference TRBV19 and TRBJ2-1, is DGGITQSPKYLFRKEGQNVTLSCEQNLNHDAMYWYRQDPGQGLRLIYYSQIVNDFQKGDIAEGYSVSREKKESFPLTVTSAQKNPTAFYLCASSIPYLDEQFFGPGTRLTVL.

This chain uses TRBV12-3 or TRBV12-4 with TRBJ1-5; D might be TRBD1 (6 bases). Trimming left V 7 bases short and J 7 bases short, with 17 bases between. The CDR3 contains 14 residues. The CDR3 is CASTANTGIQPQHF. CDR3 in DNA: TGTGCCAGCACCGCCAATACAGGGATACAGCCCCAGCATTTT.

A note on this clonotype: This may be a read error: a much more frequent sequence differs by one nucleotide. The chain carries TRBV12-3 or TRBV12-4 and TRBJ2-2; no firm D call. This CDR3 comprises 12 residues. Trimming pared 6 bases from V and 1 base from J, leaving 3 bases between. The CDR3 sequence is CASSGNTGELFF. The CDR3 coding sequence is TGTGCCAGCAGCGGGAACACCGGGGAGCTGTTTTTT.

V is TRBV5-5 and J is TRBJ2-5; D not resolved. The CDR3 contains 14 residues. The germline CDR1 and CDR2 sequences are SGHKS and YYEKEE (reference sequence). Trimming took 0 bases from V and 3 from J, leaving 9 bases between them. The CDR3 nucleotides are TGTGCCAGCAGCTTGGATCCCCTAGAAGAGACCCAGTACTTC. It is translated as CASSLDPLEETQYF.